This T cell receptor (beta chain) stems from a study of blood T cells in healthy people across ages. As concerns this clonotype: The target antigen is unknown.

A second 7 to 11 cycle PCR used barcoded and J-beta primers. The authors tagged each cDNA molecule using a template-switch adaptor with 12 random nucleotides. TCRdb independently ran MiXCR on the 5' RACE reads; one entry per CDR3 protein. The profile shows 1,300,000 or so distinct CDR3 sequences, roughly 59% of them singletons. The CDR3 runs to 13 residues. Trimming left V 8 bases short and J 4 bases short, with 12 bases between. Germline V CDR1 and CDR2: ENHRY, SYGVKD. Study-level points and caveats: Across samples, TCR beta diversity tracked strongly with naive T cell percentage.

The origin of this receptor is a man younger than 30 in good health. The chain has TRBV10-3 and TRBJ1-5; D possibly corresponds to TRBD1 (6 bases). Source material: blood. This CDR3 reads CAIGLDRNQPQHF. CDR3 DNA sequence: TGTGCCATCGGCCTGGACAGAAATCAGCCCCAGCATTTT.